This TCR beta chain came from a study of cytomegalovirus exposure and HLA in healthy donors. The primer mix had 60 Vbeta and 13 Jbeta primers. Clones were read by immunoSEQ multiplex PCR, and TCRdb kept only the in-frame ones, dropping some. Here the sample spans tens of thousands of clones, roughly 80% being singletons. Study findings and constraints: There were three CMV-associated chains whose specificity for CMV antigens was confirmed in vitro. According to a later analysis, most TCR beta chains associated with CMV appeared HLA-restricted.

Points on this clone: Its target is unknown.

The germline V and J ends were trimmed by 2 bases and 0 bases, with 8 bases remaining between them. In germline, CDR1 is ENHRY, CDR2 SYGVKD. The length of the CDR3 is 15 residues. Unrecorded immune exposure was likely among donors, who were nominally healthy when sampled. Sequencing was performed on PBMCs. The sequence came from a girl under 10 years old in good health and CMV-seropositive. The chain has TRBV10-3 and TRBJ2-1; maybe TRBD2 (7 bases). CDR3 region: CAISEAGASYNEQFF. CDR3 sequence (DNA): TGTGCCATCAGTGAGGCGGGGGCCTCCTACAATGAGCAGTTCTTC.